This TCR beta chain was obtained from a study of blood T cells in healthy people across ages. At the level of the study: With template switching, about one barcoded beta molecule was captured per two T cells.

Regarding the study as a whole: Observed TCR beta diversity per million T cells went down as age went up. This fall followed a roughly linear course with age. Donor CMV status was unknown, possibly confounding expanded clonotype changes.

V dropped 3 bases and J dropped 3; count of bases not matched to a gene: 6. The CDR3 is 16 amino acids. Germline-derived CDR1 and CDR2 are SGHTA and FQGNSA. As to this clonotype: Its antigen is currently unknown.

A J-beta primer mix and a sample-barcoded 5' primer were used in a second PCR of about 7 to 12 cycles. TCRdb re-called the 5' RACE reads through MiXCR, storing one row per CDR3 protein. Altogether about 830,000 distinct CDR3 sequences are present, approximately 59% being singletons, with the ten largest covering roughly 25%. This chain joins TRBV7-2 and TRBJ2-5; 11 positions agree with TRBD2. Sequences were obtained from blood. This clonotype was sampled from a man aged 25-45 years in good health. DNA of the CDR3: TGTGCCAGCAGCTTGGATGGGACTAGCGGAAAAGAGACCCAGTACTTC. It codes for CASSLDGTSGKETQYF.